These 27 T cell receptor beta chains originate from one sample sequenced in a study of cytomegalovirus exposure and HLA in healthy donors. PCR was performed using 60 Vbeta and 13 Jbeta primers. The data were produced by immunoSEQ multiplex PCR, yet TCRdb's version contains in-frame clones alone and is incomplete. The sample lists 200,000 to 250,000 clones; 60% to 80% were seen once. What was sequenced was PBMCs. These TCRs come from a male donor in good health and CMV-seronegative.

The rearrangement joins TRBV28 to TRBJ2-1; 12 bases are a match to TRBD2. The V and J ends lost 10 bases and 5 bases, in that order; junction bases with no gene match: 6. The CDR3 is made up of 14 amino acids. Germline assignment: CDR1 MDHEN and CDR2 SYDVKM. DNA of the CDR3: TGTGCCACCAGACTAGCGGGAGAAAACAATGAGCAGTTCTTC. Its translation: CATRLAGENNEQFF. Combining the CDR3 with reference TRBV28 and TRBJ2-1 gives the whole variable domain DVKVTQSSRYLVKRTGEKVFLECVQDMDHENMFWYRQDPGLGLRLIYFSYDVKMKEKGDIPEGYSVSREKKERFSLILESASTNQTSMYLCATRLAGENNEQFFGPGTRLTVL.

The chain combines TRBV9 with TRBJ2-2, with D possibly being TRBD1 (6 bases). The germline V and J ends were trimmed by 0 bases and 3 bases, with 12 bases remaining between them. Germline V gene sequence: CDR1 SGDLS, CDR2 YYNGEE. The CDR3 has 16 amino acids. The CDR3 spells CASSVAARGHTGELFF. The CDR3 DNA is TGTGCCAGCAGCGTAGCAGCCAGGGGTCACACCGGGGAGCTGTTTTTT.

This rearrangement joins TRBV7-8 to TRBJ2-2; 7 bases fit TRBD2. This CDR3 is 15 amino acids long. Unmatched junction bases numbered 3, after V lost 2 bases and J lost 3 bases. From germline, CDR1 is SGHVS and CDR2 FQNEAQ. Written as DNA, the CDR3 is TGTGCCAGCAGCTTAATGGGGAGGGACACCGGGGAGCTGTTTTTT. It codes for CASSLMGRDTGELFF.

J is TRBJ2-1 and V is TRBV9; D is perhaps TRBD2 (5 bases). The germline CDR1 and CDR2 sequences are SGDLS and YYNGEE. The CDR3 spans 15 residues. Trimming left V 6 bases short and J 0 bases short, with 13 bases between. The CDR3 region has the DNA TGTGCCAGCAACCCCGGGGAAAACTCCTACAATGAGCAGTTCTTC. Amino acid sequence: CASNPGENSYNEQFF.

This clone was detected once. The J gene is TRBJ2-7, the V gene TRBV6-5; D is ambiguous. Trimming stripped 2 bases from V and 6 bases from J, with 11 bases between. The CDR3 extends over 13 amino acids. CDR1 MNHEY and CDR2 SVGAGI come from the germline V gene. The CDR3 bases are TGTGCCAGCAGTTACGGGTCAGGCAGCGAGCAGTACTTC. Translated: CASSYGSGSEQYF.

CDR3 sequence (DNA): TGTGCCAGCAGACTATCGGCTAGCGGATACAATGAGCAGTTCTTC. This encodes CASRLSASGYNEQFF. V and J are TRBV6-5 and TRBJ2-1; 7 bases agree with TRBD2. CDR1 is MNHEY and CDR2 is SVGAGI in the germline V gene. Germline trimming cut 6 bases from V and 4 bases from J; bases unmatched to any gene: 9. This CDR3 contains 15 residues.

The V and J genes are TRBV19 and TRBJ1-3; 7 bases are a match to TRBD1. Germline CDR1 is LNHDA and CDR2 is SQIVND (reference sequence). The J segment lost 0 bases and the V segment lost 5 bases, leaving 10 bases of the junction unmatched. The CDR3 length is 17 residues. Here the CDR3 DNA reads TGTGCCAGTAGTTCCACAGGGGTGAGGCTCTCTGGAAACACCATATATTTT. Encoded protein: CASSSTGVRLSGNTIYF.

This clone was seen only once. The CDR3 sequence: CAIMGVQSGANVLTF. The DNA for the CDR3 is TGTGCCATTATGGGAGTACAATCCGGGGCCAACGTCCTGACTTTC. The chain combines TRBV5-3 with TRBJ2-6; weak D call: TRBD2 (5 bases). TRBV5-3 is designated an ORF whose function remains uncertain. The ends were cut back, 9 bases at V and 4 bases at J, with 17 bases in the middle. This CDR3 region has 15 residues.

The genes are TRBV4-1 and TRBJ2-7; 10 nucleotides agree with TRBD1. V was pared by 1 base and J by 2 bases, with 2 bases of the junction left unmatched. Germline values: CDR1 MGHRA, CDR2 YSYEKL. This CDR3 is 15 amino acids long. The CDR3 region has the DNA TGCGCCAGCAGCCAAGGACAGGGGGCCGCCTACGAGCAGTACTTC. Translation gives CASSQGQGAAYEQYF.

This rearrangement joins TRBV28 to TRBJ1-1; 7 bases agree with TRBD1. The CDR3 is 14 residues long. V trimming: 6 bases; J trimming: 7 bases; junction bases outside the gene matches: 11. Germline loops: CDR1 MDHEN, CDR2 SYDVKM. CDR3 DNA: TGTGCCAGCAGGATAGGACAGGACCGCATTGAAGCTTTCTTT. It yields the protein CASRIGQDRIEAFF.

The rearrangement links TRBV9 to TRBJ2-3, with 13 bases aligning to TRBD2. Germline lookup yields CDR1 SGDLS and CDR2 YYNGEE. Unmatched junction bases numbered 3, after V lost 2 bases and J lost 0 bases. The length of the CDR3 is 17 residues. CDR3 DNA sequence: TGTGCCAGCAGCGTGGGGACTAGCGGGACCAGCACAGATACGCAGTATTTT. The encoded protein is CASSVGTSGTSTDTQYF.

This sequence joins TRBV5-1 and TRBJ2-3, with D perhaps TRBD2 (5 bases). The CDR3 is made up of 14 amino acids. Between the trimmed V and J ends, which lost 7 bases and 2 bases, there was a span of 14 bases. Germline V gives CDR1 SGHRS, CDR2 YFSETQ. The CDR3 DNA is TGCGCCAGCTGGAGAACGGGAAACACAGATACGCAGTATTTT. Its translation is CASWRTGNTDTQYF.

This clone was seen ten or more times. The chain couples TRBV13 to TRBJ2-7; D is possibly TRBD2 (8 bases). The CDR3 length is 16 residues. Germline CDR1 reads PRHDT; CDR2 reads FYEKMQ (reference sequence). The V gene lost 5 bases and the J gene lost 1 base, with 18 bases spanning the gap. CDR3 bases: TGTGCCAGCAGCCCAAAAGGGGGCGGGGGGTCCTACGAGCAGTACTTC. Amino acid sequence: CASSPKGGGGSYEQYF.

The chain is built from TRBV11-2 and TRBJ1-5; D might be TRBD1 (5 bases). The CDR3 length is 15 residues. Trimming removed 1 base at V and 5 bases at J, with 12 bases between. The V gene's germline CDR1 is SGHAT and CDR2 FQNNGV. CDR3 DNA sequence: TGTGCCAGCAGCTTAGGACAGATGATTGATCAGCCCCAGCATTTT. As protein: CASSLGQMIDQPQHF.

V and J are TRBV18 and TRBJ2-7; TRBD2 matches 8 bases. V lost 3 bases, J lost 4 bases, and 8 bases stayed unmatched. This CDR3 region has 15 residues. Germline V gene sequence: CDR1 KGHSH, CDR2 LQKENI. In DNA form, the CDR3 reads TGTGCCAGCTCACCGATCGGTGGACTAGCTTACGAGCAGTACTTC. This translates into CASSPIGGLAYEQYF.

CDR3 amino acids: CASSLGTRGSTDTQYF. In DNA form, the CDR3 reads TGTGCCAGCAGCTTGGGAACAAGGGGGAGCACAGATACGCAGTATTTT. The rearrangement uses TRBV5-4 and TRBJ2-3; D is perhaps TRBD1 (6 bases). The germline CDR1 and CDR2 sequences are SGHNT and YYREEE (reference sequence). The CDR3 spans 16 residues. V dropped 0 bases and J dropped 0 bases, with 11 bases sitting between them. The whole variable domain, filled in from reference TRBV5-4 and TRBJ2-3, reads ETGVTQSPTHLIKTRGQQVTLRCSSQSGHNTVSWYQQALGQGPQFIFQYYREEENGRGNFPPRFSGLQFPNYSSELNVNALELDDSALYLCASSLGTRGSTDTQYFGPGTRLTVL.

The chain combines TRBV7-9 with TRBJ1-3; D is uncertain. CDR1 and CDR2 from the germline V gene are SEHNR and FQNEAQ (reference sequence). V gave up 1 base and J gave up 0 bases, with 4 bases separating them. The CDR3 consists of 14 residues. The CDR3 is CASSLDSSGNTIYF. The DNA for the CDR3 is TGTGCCAGCAGCTTAGACAGCTCTGGAAACACCATATATTTT.

J is TRBJ2-1 and V is TRBV28, with TRBD1 matching over 9 bases. From germline, CDR1 is MDHEN and CDR2 SYDVKM. The V segment lost 10 bases and the J segment 12 bases; nucleotides outside the gene matches: 13. CDR3 length equals 13 residues. The CDR3 region has the DNA TGTGCCACCCGAGGGACAGGGACCGCGGGGCAGTTCTTC. Its protein product is CATRGTGTAGQFF. The full variable domain, completed using reference TRBV28 and TRBJ2-1, is DVKVTQSSRYLVKRTGEKVFLECVQDMDHENMFWYRQDPGLGLRLIYFSYDVKMKEKGDIPEGYSVSREKKERFSLILESASTNQTSMYLCATRGTGTAGQFFGPGTRLTVL.

In its sample, this clone was seen once. The genes are TRBV11-2 and TRBJ2-7; TRBD2 agrees at 15 bases. Germline V CDR1 and CDR2: SGHAT, FQNNGV. CDR3 length: 17 amino acids. The J segment lost 7 bases and the V segment lost 3 bases, leaving 10 bases of the junction unmatched. Written as DNA, the CDR3 is TGTGCCAGCAGCTTCCCAGGACTAGCGGGAGGGCCCGGGGAGCAGTACTTC. Protein product: CASSFPGLAGGPGEQYF.

CDR3 region: CASSMGQGLEETQYF. For the CDR3, the DNA is TGTGCCAGTAGTATGGGACAGGGGTTGGAAGAGACCCAGTACTTC. The V and J genes are TRBV19 and TRBJ2-5, with 10 bases that match TRBD1. The CDR3 runs 15 residues. CDR1 LNHDA and CDR2 SQIVND come from the germline V gene (reference sequence). V shed 3 bases, J shed 3 bases, and the junction held 4 bases outside the gene matches.

The V and J genes are TRBV5-4 and TRBJ2-7, with D uncertain. There are 14 residues in the CDR3. Germline V gene lookup returns CDR1 SGHNT and CDR2 YYREEE (reference sequence). Trimming pared 2 bases from V and 2 bases from J, leaving 11 bases between. CDR3 sequence: CASSLRLVPYEQYF. In nucleotides, the CDR3 is TGTGCCAGCAGCTTACGTCTAGTCCCCTACGAGCAGTACTTC.

The chain has TRBV6-1 and TRBJ2-1; no clear D. Germline loops: CDR1 MNHNS, CDR2 SASEGT. Trimming pared 6 bases from V and 4 bases from J, leaving 16 bases between. This CDR3 comprises 15 residues. This CDR3 is CASSPVPPGYNEQFF. As DNA, the CDR3 is TGTGCCAGCAGCCCCGTCCCGCCGGGTTACAATGAGCAGTTCTTC.

V and J are TRBV27 and TRBJ1-6; D uncertain. CDR1 MNHEY and CDR2 SMNVEV come from the germline V gene (reference sequence). Deletions cut 4 bases from V and 0 bases from J, with 10 bases between. CDR3 length equals 16 residues. For the CDR3, the DNA is TGTGCCAGCAGTTCCACCATCAGCTCCTATAATTCACCCCTCCACTTT. Amino acid sequence: CASSSTISSYNSPLHF.

V is TRBV6-5 and J is TRBJ2-7; D might be TRBD1 (6 bases). Germline CDR1 MNHEY, CDR2 SVGAGI. CDR3 length: 15 amino acids. Trimming removed 5 bases from V and 3 bases from J, with 17 bases in between. The DNA for the CDR3 is TGTGCCAGCAGTCCCCAGCAGGGGACCCACTACGAGCAGTACTTC. It specifies CASSPQQGTHYEQYF.

This sequence joins TRBV9 and TRBJ2-2; 7 nucleotides align to TRBD1. This CDR3 is built from 16 residues. Germline V lookup: CDR1 SGDLS, CDR2 YYNGEE. V lost 2 bases to trimming and J lost 0 bases; unmatched junction nucleotides: 4. The chain's CDR3 is CASSVGQASNTGELFF. The CDR3 DNA reads as TGTGCCAGCAGCGTCGGACAGGCCTCGAACACCGGGGAGCTGTTTTTT.

This clone was seen a handful of times. This chain joins TRBV6-5 and TRBJ2-5, with D possibly being TRBD2 (5 bases). V was cut by 3 bases and J by 11 bases, with 16 bases left in between. In germline, CDR1 is MNHEY, CDR2 SVGAGI. The CDR3 runs 13 residues. The CDR3 reads CASSYYVSGEQYF. CDR3 DNA sequence: TGTGCCAGCAGTTATTACGTGTCCGGGGAGCAGTACTTC.

V gene TRBV5-6 combines with J gene TRBJ2-7; the match to TRBD2 covers 7 bases. Germline CDR1 and CDR2: SGHDT and YYEEEE. V lost 4 bases, J lost 3 bases, and 10 bases stayed unmatched. CDR3 length: 15 residues. CDR3 coding DNA: TGTGCCAGCAGCCCCAGGACTAGGTCTATCTACGAGCAGTACTTC. The encoded protein is CASSPRTRSIYEQYF.